A single sample is the source of the 25 T cell receptor beta chains below, sequenced in a study of cytomegalovirus exposure and HLA in healthy donors. Primers for the PCR totalled 60 Vbeta and 13 Jbeta. The method was immunoSEQ multiplex PCR; TCRdb's version includes in-frame clones alone and lacks a portion of them. The sample shows under 200,000 clones, 86% of them seen only once. The specimen was PBMCs. Receptor source: a woman in her twenties or thirties in good health and CMV-seronegative.

There are a few counts of this clone. V is TRBV5-1 and J is TRBJ2-7; D unclear. V was trimmed by 4 bases and J by 9 bases, leaving 17 bases between them. From germline, CDR1 is SGHRS and CDR2 YFSETQ. The CDR3 contains 13 residues. CDR3 coding DNA: TGCGCCAGCAGCCCGGTGGGCAGGTCTGCGCAGTACTTC. It specifies CASSPVGRSAQYF.

The chain joins TRBV6-1 to TRBJ2-5; 7 bases line up with TRBD1. V lost 4 bases and J lost 4; bases outside the gene matches: 3. Germline assignment: CDR1 MNHNS and CDR2 SASEGT. CDR3 size: 13 residues. CDR3 nucleotide sequence: TGTGCCAGCAGTGCAACAGGGGTAGAGACCCAGTACTTC. As protein: CASSATGVETQYF.

This rearrangement joins TRBV5-1 to TRBJ2-3; 11 nucleotides align to TRBD1. Per germline, CDR1 SGHRS and CDR2 YFSETQ. The CDR3 has 16 residues. V lost 4 bases, J lost 5 bases, and 9 bases stayed unmatched. This chain's CDR3 is CASSTQGQGVGDTQYF. The CDR3 nucleotides are TGCGCCAGCAGCACGCAGGGACAGGGGGTAGGAGATACGCAGTATTTT.

V is TRBV19 and J is TRBJ2-7, with 8 bases that match TRBD1. CDR1 and CDR2 (germline): LNHDA, SQIVND (reference sequence). Trimming at V came to 5 bases and at J to 1 base, leaving 7 bases not matched to a gene. The CDR3 sequence is 15 residues long. Here the CDR3 DNA reads TGTGCCAGTAGTCCGGGGACAGGACTGTCCTACGAGCAGTACTTC. Its translation is CASSPGTGLSYEQYF.

The chain employs TRBV13 and TRBJ2-7; TRBD2 is a possible D gene (6 bases). The CDR3 contains 12 residues. CDR1 is PRHDT and CDR2 is FYEKMQ in the germline V gene (reference sequence). Between the trimmed V and J ends, which lost 4 bases and 3 bases, there was a span of 7 bases. CDR3 in amino acids: CASSSGSYEQYF. CDR3 DNA: TGTGCCAGCAGCTCCGGGAGCTACGAGCAGTACTTC.

The chain carries TRBV7-2 and TRBJ2-7, with 9 bases aligning to TRBD2. Germline V gene lookup returns CDR1 SGHTA and CDR2 FQGNSA. With 1 base clipped from V and 4 bases from J, the junction kept 2 bases outside the gene matches. The CDR3 is 14 amino acids. CDR3 DNA: TGTGCCAGCAGCTTAGTTAGCGGGAGTTACGAGCAGTACTTC. Its protein is CASSLVSGSYEQYF.

This sequence joins TRBV4-2 and TRBJ2-5; TRBD2 matches 10 bases. This CDR3 is built from 17 residues. In germline, CDR1 is LGHNA, CDR2 YNFKEQ. V gave up 4 bases and J gave up 1 base; unmatched junction bases: 9. This CDR3 reads CASSPTGVAGGQETQYF. The CDR3 region has the DNA TGTGCCAGCAGCCCAACCGGAGTAGCGGGAGGCCAAGAGACCCAGTACTTC.

This CDR3 is CASSLALAASTDTQYF. The CDR3 region has the DNA TGCGCCAGCAGCTTGGCACTAGCGGCTAGCACAGATACGCAGTATTTT. The chain is built from TRBV5-1 and TRBJ2-3, with 8 bases fitting TRBD2. The CDR3 extends over 16 amino acids. The germline V gene has CDR1 SGHRS and CDR2 YFSETQ. Trimming took 0 bases from V and 0 from J; bases not matched to a gene: 3.

This chain connects TRBV5-6 to TRBJ2-7; 7 nucleotides agree with TRBD1. J was trimmed by 2 bases and V by 6 bases; bases with no gene match: 11. There are 15 residues in the CDR3. Germline V lookup: CDR1 SGHDT, CDR2 YYEEEE. CDR3 residues: CASKGAQGRAYEQYF. The CDR3 coding sequence is TGTGCCAGCAAGGGGGCACAGGGAAGGGCCTACGAGCAGTACTTC.

The chain has TRBV28 and TRBJ2-1; TRBD1 agrees at 12 bases. The CDR3 spans 15 residues. V shed 3 bases, J shed 8 bases, and the junction held 5 bases outside the gene matches. CDR1 is MDHEN and CDR2 is SYDVKM in the germline V gene. The chain's CDR3 is CASSFLGTGGYEQFF. In DNA, the CDR3 is TGTGCCAGCAGTTTCCTCGGGACAGGGGGCTATGAGCAGTTCTTC.

This chain links TRBV5-4 with TRBJ2-5; 12 bases fit TRBD2. In germline, CDR1 is SGHNT, CDR2 YYREEE (reference sequence). This CDR3 contains 16 residues. The ends lost 0 bases at V and 5 bases at J; junction bases unmatched: 5. The CDR3 DNA sequence: TGTGCCAGCAGCTTGGTCCTAGCGGGGGGGCCTGAGACCCAGTACTTC. As protein: CASSLVLAGGPETQYF.

This clone was picked up a small number of times. The chain carries TRBV7-9 and TRBJ1-2, with TRBD1 matching 9 bases. Germline CDR1 and CDR2: SEHNR and FQNEAQ (reference sequence). The CDR3 totals 13 residues. V trimming: 5 bases; J trimming: 8 bases; junction bases outside the gene matches: 6. The CDR3, as DNA: TGTGCCAGCAGCCCGGGACAGGGAGAAGGCTACACCTTC. Its protein is CASSPGQGEGYTF. Complete variable domain (other parts from reference TRBV7-9 and TRBJ1-2): DTGVSQNPRHKITKRGQNVTFRCDPISEHNRLYWYRQTLGQGPEFLTYFQNEAQLEKSRLLSDRFSAERPKGSFSTLEIQRTEQGDSAMYLCASSPGQGEGYTFGSGTRLTVV.

The rearrangement links TRBV30 to TRBJ2-3; 10 bases map to TRBD2. Germline V gene lookup returns CDR1 GTSNPN and CDR2 SVGIG (reference sequence). The CDR3 is 17 residues long. J lost 6 bases, V lost 2 bases, and 14 bases had no gene match. The CDR3 protein is CAWSYGRLAGAADTQYF. The CDR3 nucleotides are TGTGCCTGGAGTTACGGGAGGCTAGCGGGGGCTGCCGATACGCAGTATTTT. Full variable domain (outside the CDR3, taken from reference TRBV30 and TRBJ2-3): SQTIHQWPATLVQPVGSPLSLECTVEGTSNPNLYWYRQAAGRGLQLLFYSVGIGQISSEVPQNLSASRPQDRQFILSSKKLLLSDSGFYLCAWSYGRLAGAADTQYFGPGTRLTVL.

The chain combines TRBV6-1 with TRBJ2-7; weak D call: TRBD1 (6 bases). Trimming shortened V by 5 bases and J by 2 bases, and 13 bases separated the two germline ends. CDR3 length: 14 amino acids. The germline CDR1 and CDR2 sequences are MNHNS and SASEGT. CDR3: CASSPRTATYEQYF. CDR3 DNA sequence: TGTGCCAGCAGTCCGCGGACAGCTACCTACGAGCAGTACTTC.

The chain combines TRBV27 with TRBJ2-7; D gene unclear. Germline assignment: CDR1 MNHEY and CDR2 SMNVEV (reference sequence). Trimming pared 0 bases from V and 3 bases from J, leaving 12 bases between. CDR3 length equals 15 residues. This chain's CDR3 is CASSLSTVLIYEQYF. As DNA, the CDR3 is TGTGCCAGCAGTTTATCCACAGTATTAATCTACGAGCAGTACTTC.

The V gene is TRBV10-3, the J gene TRBJ2-7, with 13 bases that match TRBD2. The CDR3 is 16 amino acids. Germline V gene data show CDR1 as ENHRY and CDR2 as SYGVKD. Losses at the gene ends were 4 bases for V and 1 base for J; bases not matched to a gene: 4. The CDR3 coding sequence is TGTGCCATCAGTGGGGGACTAGCGGGGAGATCCTACGAGCAGTACTTC. Protein sequence: CAISGGLAGRSYEQYF.

This chain uses TRBV28 with TRBJ2-7; TRBD1 agrees at 8 bases. The V gene's germline CDR1 is MDHEN and CDR2 SYDVKM. With V trimmed by 3 bases and J by 7 bases, 8 bases remained unmatched. The CDR3 runs to 14 residues. The CDR3: CASSLAGGYGEQYF. Written as DNA, the CDR3 is TGTGCCAGCAGTTTGGCAGGGGGCTATGGGGAGCAGTACTTC.

V gene TRBV5-6 combines with J gene TRBJ1-1; D gene ambiguous. CDR3 length: 13 amino acids. Germline V gives CDR1 SGHDT, CDR2 YYEEEE. V was trimmed by 2 bases and J by 3 bases, leaving 8 bases between them. DNA for the CDR3: TGTGCCAGCAGCTTCGGGGTACACACTGAAGCTTTCTTT. Amino acids: CASSFGVHTEAFF.

The chain uses TRBV7-2 and TRBJ1-2; the match to TRBD1 covers 10 bases. The CDR3 has 15 amino acids. J lost 8 bases, V lost 0 bases, and 6 bases had no gene match. Germline lookup yields CDR1 SGHTA and CDR2 FQGNSA. CDR3 sequence reads: CASSLARQGARGYTF. The CDR3 DNA reads as TGTGCCAGCAGCTTAGCCCGACAGGGGGCGAGGGGCTACACCTTC.

This sequence joins TRBV11-2 and TRBJ1-4, with 7 bases lining up with TRBD1. J was trimmed by 4 bases and V by 5 bases; bases with no gene match: 4. Germline-derived CDR1 and CDR2 are SGHAT and FQNNGV. The CDR3 loop spans 14 amino acids. The CDR3 region is CASSLGTDNEKLFF. DNA for the CDR3: TGTGCCAGCAGCCTTGGGACAGATAATGAAAAACTGTTTTTT.

The chain employs TRBV27 and TRBJ1-6; no clear D. Germline values: CDR1 MNHEY, CDR2 SMNVEV (reference sequence). V lost 2 bases and J 10 bases, leaving 12 bases between the germline ends. This CDR3 contains 14 residues. CDR3 in DNA: TGTGCCAGCAGTTTAGTCTACGCGGGGTCACCCCTCCACTTT. Its protein product is CASSLVYAGSPLHF.

V is TRBV13 and J is TRBJ2-7; 15 bases map to TRBD2. Per the germline V gene, CDR1 is PRHDT and CDR2 is FYEKMQ (reference sequence). CDR3 length equals 16 residues. With 5 bases clipped from V and 6 bases from J, the junction kept 8 bases outside the gene matches. The CDR3 DNA reads TGTGCCAGCAGCGACTGGGGACTAGCGGGGGGCCGCGAGCAGTACTTC. Translated: CASSDWGLAGGREQYF.

The chain uses TRBV13 and TRBJ2-3, with D possibly TRBD2 on 5 matching bases. The CDR3 covers 17 residues. The V end was cut by 0 bases, the J end by 1 base, with 14 bases between. In germline, CDR1 is PRHDT, CDR2 FYEKMQ (reference sequence). The CDR3 region is CASSLGLMGARTDTQYF. Here the CDR3 DNA reads TGTGCCAGCAGCTTAGGCCTAATGGGAGCTCGCACAGATACGCAGTATTTT.

This clone was detected once. This chain links TRBV10-1 with TRBJ2-3, with D tentatively TRBD1 (5 bases). Germline V gene sequence: CDR1 WNHNN, CDR2 SYGVQD (reference sequence). The CDR3 length is 14 residues. V lost 2 bases, J lost 6 bases, and 12 bases lay in between. CDR3 residues: CASSEGAPTDTQYF. CDR3 nucleotides: TGCGCCAGCAGTGAGGGGGCTCCAACTGATACGCAGTATTTT.

The rearrangement links TRBV19 to TRBJ2-1; either TRBD1 or TRBD2 may fit D (6 bases each). V was cut by 5 bases and J by 3 bases, with 14 bases left in between. The germline V gene encodes CDR1 LNHDA and CDR2 SQIVND (reference sequence). There are 15 residues in the CDR3. CDR3 in amino acids: CASSLASRGYNEQFF. In nucleotides, the CDR3 is TGTGCCAGTAGTCTAGCGTCCAGGGGCTACAATGAGCAGTTCTTC.